Below are 21 T cell receptor beta chains sequenced from a single sample in a study of blood T cell repertoires in COVID-19. Sequenced by immunoSEQ multiplex PCR; TCRdb stores in-frame clones only, minus some. The sample consists of roughly 180,000 clones, roughly 80% of them appearing once. Source material: PBMCs or T cells enriched from blood (not recorded which). The origin of the receptors is a woman in her 40s with acute COVID-19.

This clone appeared once. The chain couples TRBV2 to TRBJ1-5; D not certain. CDR1 is SNHLY and CDR2 is FYNNEI in the germline V gene. V lost 3 bases to trimming and J lost 1 base, with 7 bases between them. This CDR3 has 14 amino acids. CDR3 amino acids: CASSDGWSNQPQHF. The CDR3 DNA follows: TGTGCCAGCAGTGACGGGTGGAGCAATCAGCCCCAGCATTTT.

The V gene is TRBV6-5, the J gene TRBJ1-4; D may be TRBD1 (6 bases). Trimming took off 6 bases at V and 6 bases at J, with 14 bases between the two ends. The CDR3 runs 14 residues. CDR1 MNHEY and CDR2 SVGAGI come from the germline V gene. CDR3 in amino acids: CASRLWGGDEKLFF. The CDR3 DNA reads as TGTGCCAGCAGGCTATGGGGGGGCGATGAAAAACTGTTTTTT.

The chain has TRBV28 and TRBJ1-2, with D tentatively TRBD1 (6 bases). The V gene's germline CDR1 is MDHEN and CDR2 SYDVKM. The V end was cut by 2 bases, the J end by 8 bases, with 15 bases between. The CDR3 extends over 14 amino acids. CDR3 nucleotides: TGTGCCAGCAGTTTAGTCCTCGGGGGGCAAGGCTACACCTTC. Its translation: CASSLVLGGQGYTF.

This clone has at least ten counts. The sample holds other DNA sequences that translate to the same CDR3. The V and J genes are TRBV29-1 and TRBJ1-2; TRBD1 matches at 7 bases. V dropped 2 bases and J dropped 7; count of bases not matched to a gene: 7. CDR1 is SQVTM and CDR2 is ANQGSEA in the germline V gene. The CDR3 consists of 13 residues. For the CDR3, the DNA is TGCAGCGTTGAAACACAGGGGTGGGGTGGCTACACCTTC. This encodes CSVETQGWGGYTF.

CDR3 protein: CATSRTGTTVNEQFF. In DNA, the CDR3 is TGTGCCACCAGCCGCACCGGGACTACAGTAAATGAGCAGTTCTTC. The chain joins TRBV15 to TRBJ2-1, with 7 bases matching TRBD2. With 5 bases clipped from V and 7 bases from J, the junction kept 11 bases outside the gene matches. The CDR3 runs to 15 residues. Germline V gene lookup returns CDR1 LNHNV and CDR2 YYDKDF (reference sequence).

This chain links TRBV6-5 with TRBJ2-6; tentatively, D is TRBD1 (5 bases). V was trimmed by 7 bases and J by 4 bases, leaving 11 bases between them. The CDR3 is 14 residues long. From germline, CDR1 is MNHEY and CDR2 SVGAGI. CDR3 bases: TGTGCCAGCACTACAGGACGCGGGGCCAACGTCCTGACTTTC. This translates into CASTTGRGANVLTF.

This clone turned up a few times. The rearrangement joins TRBV18 to TRBJ1-3, with a possible D match to TRBD1 (6 bases). CDR1 is KGHSH and CDR2 is LQKENI in the germline V gene. Trimming stripped 3 bases from V and 2 bases from J, with 14 bases between. The CDR3 spans 16 residues. Written as DNA, the CDR3 is TGTGCCAGCTCACCCGATACAGGGATAACTGGAAACACCATATATTTT. This gives the protein CASSPDTGITGNTIYF.

V gene TRBV7-2 combines with J gene TRBJ2-4; 9 bases align to TRBD2. This CDR3 region has 14 residues. Germline V lookup: CDR1 SGHTA, CDR2 FQGNSA. V was clipped by 2 bases and J by 11 bases; unmatched bases: 7. CDR3 DNA sequence: TGTGCCAGCAGCTTAATCGCTAGCGGGACGGTTCAGTACTTC. This gives the protein CASSLIASGTVQYF.

This clone was detected only a few times. The rearrangement uses TRBV4-1 and TRBJ2-1, with TRBD2 matching over 16 bases. Germline lookup yields CDR1 MGHRA and CDR2 YSYEKL. The CDR3 extends over 20 amino acids. Trimming at V came to 2 bases and at J to 2 bases, leaving 9 bases not matched to a gene. Written as DNA, the CDR3 is TGCGCCAGCAGCCAACGCCTGGGACTAGCGGGAGGGACCGCCTACAATGAGCAGTTCTTC. Translating it yields CASSQRLGLAGGTAYNEQFF.

The gene calls are TRBV5-4 and TRBJ2-3; D gene uncertain. The CDR3 contains 15 residues. Germline loops: CDR1 SGHNT, CDR2 YYREEE (reference sequence). V gave up 3 bases and J gave up 6 bases, with 17 bases separating them. The CDR3 loop reads CASSSAPLGADTQYF. The CDR3 region has the DNA TGTGCCAGCAGCTCGGCTCCCCTTGGAGCGGATACGCAGTATTTT.

The J gene is TRBJ1-1, the V gene TRBV11-2; D is uncertain. Germline CDR1 is SGHAT and CDR2 is FQNNGV. V lost 6 bases and J 2 bases, leaving 13 bases between the germline ends. The CDR3 has 14 residues. The CDR3 loop reads CASRNTGSNTEAFF. CDR3 in DNA: TGTGCCAGCAGAAACACCGGGTCCAACACTGAAGCTTTCTTT.

The rearrangement links TRBV18 to TRBJ2-3, with D tentatively TRBD2 (6 bases). The V gene's germline CDR1 is KGHSH and CDR2 LQKENI. Trimming took off 2 bases at V and 2 bases at J, with 32 bases between the two ends. This CDR3 is 22 amino acids long. The CDR3 DNA reads TGTGCCAGCTCACCAAAACTCGGCGGGGATCCTCCAAAGACAGCCCTCACAGATACGCAGTATTTT. This encodes CASSPKLGGDPPKTALTDTQYF.

Here the CDR3 reads CASSEGGLSNQPQHF. DNA for the CDR3: TGTGCCAGCAGTGAAGGGGGGCTAAGCAATCAGCCCCAGCATTTT. The chain recombines TRBV2 with TRBJ1-5, with D tentatively TRBD1 (6 bases). V lost 1 base and J lost 1, with 8 bases in between. This CDR3 spans 15 amino acids. Germline CDR1 is SNHLY and CDR2 is FYNNEI.

The chain employs TRBV6-1 and TRBJ1-4; no firm D call. Germline V gives CDR1 MNHNS, CDR2 SASEGT. V lost 2 bases and J 11 bases, leaving 9 bases between the germline ends. The CDR3 covers 12 residues. The CDR3 DNA sequence: TGTGCCAGCAGTGAACGCTACGATAAACTGTTTTTT. Its translation: CASSERYDKLFF.

V is TRBV28 and J is TRBJ1-1, with TRBD1 matching over 8 bases. CDR1 is MDHEN and CDR2 is SYDVKM in the germline V gene. The CDR3 runs 16 residues. Trimming cost V 2 bases and J 1 base; bases outside gene matches: 6. The CDR3 nucleotides read TGTGCCAGCAGTTTAAATCAGGGGGCTGGGAACACTGAAGCTTTCTTT. This sequence encodes CASSLNQGAGNTEAFF.

J is TRBJ2-1 and V is TRBV5-1, with 8 nucleotides matching TRBD2. Per germline, CDR1 SGHRS and CDR2 YFSETQ. V lost 4 bases and J lost 0; bases outside the gene matches: 6. This CDR3 has 16 residues. DNA for the CDR3: TGCGCCAGCAGCCTACAGAGCGGGAGCTCCTACAATGAGCAGTTCTTC. This encodes CASSLQSGSSYNEQFF. The full variable domain, with the rest looked up from reference TRBV5-1 and TRBJ2-1, is KAGVTQTPRYLIKTRGQQVTLSCSPISGHRSVSWYQQTPGQGLQFLFEYFSETQRNKGNFPGRFSGRQFSNSRSEMNVSTLELGDSALYLCASSLQSGSSYNEQFFGPGTRLTVL.

As concerns this clone: One end of the junction is discordant with germline, which a read error may explain. Other nucleotide sequences from this sample produce the same CDR3. This chain connects TRBV12-5 to TRBJ1-2, with D possibly being TRBD1 (5 bases). The length of the CDR3 is 14 residues. Germline V gene sequence: CDR1 LGHNT, CDR2 FRNRAP. This CDR3 reads CARGLPAGGDGYTF. CDR3 nucleotides: TGTGCTCGTGGTTTGCCGGCGGGGGGGGACGGCTACACCTTC.

This clone has a handful of counts. This chain joins TRBV3-1 (or the pseudogene TRBV3-2) and TRBJ2-1; D is unclear. Trimming removed 1 base at V and 10 bases at J, with 8 bases between. From germline, CDR1 is LGHDT and CDR2 YNNKEL (reference sequence). This CDR3 contains 12 residues. The CDR3 nucleotides are TGTGCCAGCAGCCAAGGCCGGGTAGAGCAGTTCTTC. This codes for CASSQGRVEQFF.

This chain connects TRBV14 to TRBJ1-4; D unclear. The V end was cut by 3 bases, the J end by 2 bases, with 10 bases between. CDR1 is SGHDN, CDR2 FVKESK, per germline. CDR3 length: 15 amino acids. The CDR3 region is CASSHRHVTNEKLFF. The CDR3 DNA reads TGTGCCAGCAGCCATCGACATGTGACTAATGAAAAACTGTTTTTT.

The chain has TRBV9 and TRBJ1-2; D may be TRBD1 (5 bases). The CDR3 runs 15 residues. With 4 bases removed from V and 4 bases from J, the gap between germline ends came to 17 bases. CDR1 and CDR2 (germline): SGDLS, YYNGEE. The DNA of the CDR3 is TGTGCCAGCAGCCGGGAGGGGCAATCCCCCTATGGCTACACCTTC. This translates into CASSREGQSPYGYTF.

V usage is TRBV18 and J usage is TRBJ1-5, with 7 bases matching TRBD1. CDR3 length equals 14 residues. The V segment lost 5 bases and the J segment 1 base; nucleotides outside the gene matches: 2. In germline, CDR1 is KGHSH, CDR2 LQKENI. CDR3 in amino acids: CASSTRGSNQPQHF. CDR3 in DNA: TGTGCCAGCTCAACCAGGGGGAGCAATCAGCCCCAGCATTTT. The whole variable domain, remainder taken from reference TRBV18 and TRBJ1-5, is NAGVMQNPRHLVRRRGQEARLRCSPMKGHSHVYWYRQLPEEGLKFMVYLQKENIIDESGMPKERFSAEFPKEGPSILRIQQVVRGDSAAYFCASSTRGSNQPQHFGDGTRLSIL.